The 6 T cell receptor beta chains below come from one sample, sequenced in a study of blood T cell repertoires in COVID-19. Produced via immunoSEQ multiplex PCR; TCRdb's table is partial and in-frame only. The repertoire consists of 150,000 to 250,000 clones, with 82% occurring once and the leading ten covering 6.9%. What was sequenced was peripheral blood. All receptors come from a human donor with acute or convalescent COVID-19. The donor label of this sample is uncertain.

This chain uses TRBV19 with TRBJ1-3; D remains unclear. V dropped 5 bases and J dropped 0 bases, with 8 bases sitting between them. The germline CDR1 and CDR2 sequences are LNHDA and SQIVND (reference sequence). The length of the CDR3 is 14 residues. CDR3 DNA sequence: TGTGCCAGTAGTGTCCAAGCCTCTGGAAACACCATATATTTT. It specifies CASSVQASGNTIYF.

The J gene is TRBJ2-7, the V gene TRBV30; 9 bases match TRBD2. V lost 1 base and J lost 6; bases outside the gene matches: 4. There are 13 residues in the CDR3. Germline CDR1 GTSNPN, CDR2 SVGIG (reference sequence). The CDR3 here is CAWSALAGSEQYF. Here the CDR3 DNA reads TGTGCCTGGAGTGCCCTAGCGGGAAGCGAGCAGTACTTC.

The chain is built from TRBV9 and TRBJ2-4; perhaps TRBD2 as D (5 bases). Trimming took off 4 bases at V and 0 bases at J, with 17 bases between the two ends. Germline V CDR1 and CDR2: SGDLS, YYNGEE. The CDR3 spans 17 residues. This CDR3 is CASSKTEAELAKNIQYF. The CDR3 coding sequence is TGTGCCAGCAGCAAGACGGAGGCGGAGCTAGCCAAAAACATTCAGTACTTC.

V and J are TRBV7-2 and TRBJ2-1; TRBD2 agrees at 12 bases. Germline V gives CDR1 SGHTA, CDR2 FQGNSA. V shed 1 base, J shed 9 bases, and the junction held 10 bases outside the gene matches. This CDR3 spans 17 amino acids. The CDR3 nucleotides read TGTGCCAGCAGCTTAGGTTTTAGGACTAGCGGGACGAGTGAGCAGTTCTTC. Protein: CASSLGFRTSGTSEQFF.

The chain uses TRBV19 and TRBJ2-5; 7 nucleotides line up with TRBD1. With V trimmed by 0 bases and J by 4 bases, 2 bases remained unmatched. Germline loops: CDR1 LNHDA, CDR2 SQIVND (reference sequence). The CDR3 consists of 14 residues. The DNA for the CDR3 is TGTGCCAGTAGTATAGAAGGGGGCAGAGAGACCCAGTACTTC. Translating it yields CASSIEGGRETQYF.

This clone occurred once. Other nucleotide sequences in the sample specify the same CDR3. The rearrangement links TRBV6-2 or TRBV6-3 to TRBJ1-2, with D hard to call. V lost 2 bases and J lost 3, with 4 bases in between. CDR1 and CDR2 from the germline V gene are MNHEY and SVGEGT. This CDR3 is 12 amino acids long. For the CDR3, the DNA is TGTGCCAGCAGTTACCCGGACTATGGCTACACCTTC. Residues: CASSYPDYGYTF.